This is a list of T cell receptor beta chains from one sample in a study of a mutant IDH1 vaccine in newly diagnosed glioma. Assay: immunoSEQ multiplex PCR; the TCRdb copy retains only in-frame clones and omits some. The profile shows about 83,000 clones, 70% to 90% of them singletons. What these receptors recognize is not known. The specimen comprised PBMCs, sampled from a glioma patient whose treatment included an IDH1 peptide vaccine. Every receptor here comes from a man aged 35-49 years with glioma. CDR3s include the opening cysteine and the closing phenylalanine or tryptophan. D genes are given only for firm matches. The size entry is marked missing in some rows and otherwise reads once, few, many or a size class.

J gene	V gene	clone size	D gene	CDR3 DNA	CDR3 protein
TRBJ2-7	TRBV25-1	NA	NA	TGTGCCAGCAGTGCCCCTGCGGTGCGGTCGGTTGGCTACGAGCAGTACTTC	CASSAPAVRSVGYEQYF
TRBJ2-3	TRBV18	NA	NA	TGTGCCAGCTCACTTCGGGTGCGGAGGGGAAGCACAGATACGCAGTATTTT	CASSLRVRRGSTDTQYF
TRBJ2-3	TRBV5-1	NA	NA	TGCGCCAGCAGCTTCCCCCGGGTTGGCCTTAGCACAGATACGCAGTATTTT	CASSFPRVGLSTDTQYF
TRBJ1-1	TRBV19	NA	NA	TGTGCCAGTACCCACCGGGGGGCTGAAGCTTTCTTT	CASTHRGAEAFF
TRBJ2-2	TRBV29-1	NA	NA	TGCAGCGTTGGAGCAGGACCCTGGACCGGGGAGCTGTTTTTT	CSVGAGPWTGELFF
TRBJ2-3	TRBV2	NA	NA	TGTGCCAGCAAGTCATTAGCGCTGAGCACAGATACGCAGTATTTT	CASKSLALSTDTQYF
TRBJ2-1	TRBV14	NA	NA	TGTGCCAGCAGCCAAGCCCCCCCGGGGTATGAGCAGTTCTTC	CASSQAPPGYEQFF
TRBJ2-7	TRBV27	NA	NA	TGTGCCAGCAGGCCCGGGAGCGGGTGGATGGACGAGCAGTACTTC	CASRPGSGWMDEQYF
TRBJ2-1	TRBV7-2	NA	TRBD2	TGTGCCAGCAGCTTTCAACTAGCGGGGGGTCGATGGAATGAGCAGTTCTTC	CASSFQLAGGRWNEQFF
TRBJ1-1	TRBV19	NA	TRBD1	TGTGCCAGTAGTACGACAGGGTTGAACACTGAAGCTTTCTTT	CASSTTGLNTEAFF
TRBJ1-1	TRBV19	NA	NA	TGTGCCAGTAGTATGAGGTGGCGAGCGGCAGGGGTGAACACTGAAGCTTTCTTT	CASSMRWRAAGVNTEAFF
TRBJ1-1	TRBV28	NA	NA	TGTGCCAGCAGTTTATTCTCCCGAGGAGCTTTCTTT	CASSLFSRGAFF
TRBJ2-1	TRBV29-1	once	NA	TGCAGCGTTAAACAGGGTAGAGGTGGATATGAGCAGTTCTTC	CSVKQGRGGYEQFF
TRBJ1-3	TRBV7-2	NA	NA	TGTGCCAGCAGCTTAGGCGGGGCAGGCTCTGGAAACACCATATATTTT	CASSLGGAGSGNTIYF
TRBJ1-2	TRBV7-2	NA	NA	TGTGCCAGCAGCTTAGCGCTCGGGGGCTACACCTTC	CASSLALGGYTF
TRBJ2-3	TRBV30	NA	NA	TGTGCCTGGAGTGTAAGTCGAACCCGGTACTATTTT	CAWSVSRTRYYF
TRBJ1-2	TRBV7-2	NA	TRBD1	TGTGCCAGCAGCTATGACAGGGGATATGGCTACACCTTC	CASSYDRGYGYTF
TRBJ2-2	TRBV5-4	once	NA	TGTGCCAGCAGCTTTTGGGACGGGGAGCTGTTTTTT	CASSFWDGELFF
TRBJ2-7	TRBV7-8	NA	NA	TGTGCCAGCAGCCTCCGGGACACTTCCTACGAGCAGTACTTC	CASSLRDTSYEQYF
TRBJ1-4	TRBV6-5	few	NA	TGTGCCAGCCCAACAGGGAGGAAGGAAAAACTGTTTTTT	CASPTGRKEKLFF
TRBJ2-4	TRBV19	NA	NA	TGTGCCAGTAGTATAGAGGCGTTGGGAAACATTCAGTACTTC	CASSIEALGNIQYF
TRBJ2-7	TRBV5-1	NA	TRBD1	TGCGCCAGCAGCTTGATTTCGTCGACAGGGGGCTACGAGCAGTACTTC	CASSLISSTGGYEQYF
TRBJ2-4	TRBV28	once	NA	TGTGCCAGCAGCCGCGGGGCAGGGGGTCGGGGGTTAGCCAAAAACATTCAGTACTTC	CASSRGAGGRGLAKNIQYF
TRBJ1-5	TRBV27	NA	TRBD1	TGTGCCAGCAGTTTATTGGGACAGGGAGTTCTGGGCAATCAGCCCCAGCATTTT	CASSLLGQGVLGNQPQHF
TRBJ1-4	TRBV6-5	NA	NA	TGTGCCAGCAGTTACGAGCCAACAACTAATGAAAAACTGTTTTTT	CASSYEPTTNEKLFF
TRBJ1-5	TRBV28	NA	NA	TGTGCCAGCAGTCTCCCCCCACTCCATCAGCCCCAGCATTTT	CASSLPPLHQPQHF
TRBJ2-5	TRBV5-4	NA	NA	TGTGCCAGCAGCTTGGCCGGGGGTAGTTCAAAAGAGACCCAGTACTTC	CASSLAGGSSKETQYF
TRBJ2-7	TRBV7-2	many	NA	TGTGCCAGCAGCTTTGGGGCCTCCTACGAGCAGTACTTC	CASSFGASYEQYF
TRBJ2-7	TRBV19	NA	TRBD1	TGTGCCAGTAGTATAGTCGGGACAGGGAGCGAGCAGTACTTC	CASSIVGTGSEQYF
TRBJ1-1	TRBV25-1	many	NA	TGTGCCAGCAGGGCCGCCGGGCGGCCTGAAGCTTTCTTT	CASRAAGRPEAFF
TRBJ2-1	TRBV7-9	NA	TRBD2	TGTGCCAGCAGCTTAGCGGCGACTAGCGGGATGAGGAATGAGCAGTTCTTC	CASSLAATSGMRNEQFF
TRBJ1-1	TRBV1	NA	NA	TGCACCAGCAGCCGTCTACGTGTGCCCTACGAGAACACTGAAGCTTTCTTT	CTSSRLRVPYENTEAFF
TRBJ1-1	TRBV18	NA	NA	TGTGCCAGCTCTCCCGGACAGAACACTGAAGCTTTCTTT	CASSPGQNTEAFF
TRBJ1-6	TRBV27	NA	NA	TGTGCCAGCATGGGCGCGACCTCCTATAATTCACCCCTCCACTTT	CASMGATSYNSPLHF
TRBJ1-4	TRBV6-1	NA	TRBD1	TGTGCCAGCGATCAGACCGGGACAGGGTACGAAAAACTGTTTTTT	CASDQTGTGYEKLFF
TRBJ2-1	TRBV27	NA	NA	TGTGCCAGCAGTTCTAGCCCCTGGCAGACCAATGAGCAGTTCTTC	CASSSSPWQTNEQFF
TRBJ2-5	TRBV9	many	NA	TGTGCCAGCAGCGTAGGGGGGGCGATTGGAGAGACCCAGTACTTC	CASSVGGAIGETQYF
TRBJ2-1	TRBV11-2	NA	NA	TGTGCCAGCAGCTTAGAGGGTTGGTCCTACAATGAGCAGTTCTTC	CASSLEGWSYNEQFF
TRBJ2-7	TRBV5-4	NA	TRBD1	TGTGCCAGCAGTGTAGGACAGGGCTTCTCCTACGAGCAGTACTTC	CASSVGQGFSYEQYF
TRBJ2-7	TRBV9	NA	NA	TGTGCCAGCAGCGTAGAGGAGACAGGCCCTTTCTCCTACGAGCAGTACTTC	CASSVEETGPFSYEQYF
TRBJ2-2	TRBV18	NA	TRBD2	TGTGCCAGCTCACCAGCGACTAGCGTGATCACCGGGGAGCTGTTTTTT	CASSPATSVITGELFF
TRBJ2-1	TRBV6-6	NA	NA	TGTGCCAGCAGTTACCGAAATGAGCAGTTCTTC	CASSYRNEQFF
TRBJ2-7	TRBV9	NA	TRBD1	TGTGCCAGCAGCCAAGACAGGGGAGGCGAGCAGTACTTC	CASSQDRGGEQYF
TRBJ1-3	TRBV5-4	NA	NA	TGTGCCAGCAGCCAGAACTCTGGAAACACCATATATTTT	CASSQNSGNTIYF
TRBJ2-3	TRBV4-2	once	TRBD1	TGTGCCAGCAGCCAAGATCGGGGACAGGGGGCCGCAGATACGCAGTATTTT	CASSQDRGQGAADTQYF
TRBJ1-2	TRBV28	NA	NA	TGTGCCAGCGGGTGGGGCTACACCTTC	CASGWGYTF
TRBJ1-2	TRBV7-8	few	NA	TGTGCCAGCAGCAACCTCAGGGTTAACTATGGCTACACCTTC	CASSNLRVNYGYTF
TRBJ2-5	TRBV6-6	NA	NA	TGTGCCAGCAGTCTGGGTGGCCCTAAGAGGGAGACCCAGTACTTC	CASSLGGPKRETQYF
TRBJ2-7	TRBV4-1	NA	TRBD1	TGCGCCAGCAGCCAAGAGTTCCGGGGACAGGGGATCTACGAGCAGTACTTC	CASSQEFRGQGIYEQYF
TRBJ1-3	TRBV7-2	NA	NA	TGTGCCAGCAGCGCCGCGGGACCGCCGCCTGGAAACACCATATATTTT	CASSAAGPPPGNTIYF
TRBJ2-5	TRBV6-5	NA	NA	TGTGCCAGCAGTTCGCTCGACAGCCTACAAGAGACCCAGTACTTC	CASSSLDSLQETQYF
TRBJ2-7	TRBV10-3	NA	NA	TGTGCCATCAGTGAGAGCCCCTACGAGCAGTACTTC	CAISESPYEQYF
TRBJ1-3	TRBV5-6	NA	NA	TGTGCCAGCACAGGGGCAAGTGGCGGAAACACCATATATTTT	CASTGASGGNTIYF
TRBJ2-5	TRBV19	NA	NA	TGTGCCAGTAGTCAAACTAGGGGGGAGACCCAGTACTTC	CASSQTRGETQYF
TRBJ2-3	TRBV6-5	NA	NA	TGTGCCAGCAGTGCCCCCGGCGGTACGCAGTATTTT	CASSAPGGTQYF
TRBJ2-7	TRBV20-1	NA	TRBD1	TGCAGTGCTGGCTGGACAGGGCGGCAGTACTTC	CSAGWTGRQYF
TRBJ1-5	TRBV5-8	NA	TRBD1	TGTGCCAGCAGCTTGTGGTACAGGGGGCCCAGCAATCAGCCCCAGCATTTT	CASSLWYRGPSNQPQHF
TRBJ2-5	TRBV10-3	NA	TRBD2	TGTGCCATCAGTGACCCGGGACTAGCGGAAGGATCCGGGGAGACCCAGTACTTC	CAISDPGLAEGSGETQYF